This TCR beta chain was found in a study of shared clonotypes between healthy human individuals. Study-wide points: For naive CD4 cells, around 5% of clonotypes were shared across four donors. Larger estimated richness was generally seen in naive subsets than in memory subsets. Non-shared clonotypes showed lower generation probabilities than clonotypes common to all four donors.

Positively selected for CCR7, the CD45RO-negative cells used as naive CD8 cells excluded terminally differentiated effector memory CD45RA+ cells. The donors were adults (healthy and HIV-negative) with no recent acute infections or vaccinations. In its sample, this clone was seen a few times. Antigen specificity is unknown. Trimming cost V 2 bases and J 1 base, with 2 bases left between them. CDR3 length: 13 amino acids. The V gene's germline CDR1 is LGHNA and CDR2 YNFKEQ. Sequencing was performed with immunoSEQ multiplex PCR; in TCRdb, only in-frame clones are kept and a portion is missing. The data contain around 1.9 million clones, about 93% of them singletons.

V usage is TRBV4-2 and J usage is TRBJ2-2, with no clear D. Sequencing was done on a sample of naive CD8+ T cells from PBMCs. This sequence originates from a man younger than 30 in good health. Some clones in this sample may be carry-over from other donors' samples. The CDR3 spells CASSQKNTGELFF. Here the CDR3 DNA reads TGTGCCAGCAGCCAAAAGAACACCGGGGAGCTGTTTTTT.